This TCR beta chain was found in a study of T cells after yellow fever vaccination. Study overall: SMART-Seq v4 Ultra Low Input prepared libraries from low-cell fractions. General study points: The CD4 and CD8 compartments had a small share of their clonotypes in common.

Turning to this clonotype: Its antigen remains unidentified.

A universal primer site and UMIs were added as TCR cDNA was made by 5'RACE template switching. TCRdb reprocessed the 5' RACE reads with MiXCR, giving one entry per CDR3 protein. The sample shows 300,000 or so distinct CDR3 sequences, approximately 12% of them seen only once. The V gene's germline CDR1 is SEHNR and CDR2 FQNEAQ (reference sequence). The CDR3 has 14 residues. Trimming left V 5 bases short and J 1 base short, with 11 bases between. The sequence derives from a man aged 25 to 40 who received the YFV17D yellow fever vaccine. The rearrangement links TRBV7-9 to TRBJ2-5; D remains unclear. The material sequenced was CD4+ T cells sorted from PBMCs, taken 45 days after the yellow fever booster vaccination. The CDR3 here is CASSARLAQETQYF. The CDR3 nucleotides read TGTGCCAGCAGCGCCCGGTTGGCCCAAGAGACCCAGTACTTC.